This is a list of T cell receptor beta chains from one sample in a study of neurological immune-mediated disorders. MiXCR was run by TCRdb on the 5' RACE reads, yielding one entry per CDR3 protein. This sample has some 55,000 distinct CDR3 sequences, with roughly 8% found just once. The sequencing input was PBMCs. Source of these receptors: a woman aged 40-49 years in good health. The CDR3 runs from the conserved cysteine through the conserved F or W. The order of the fields is clone size, V gene, D gene, J gene, CDR3 DNA, CDR3 protein. The D gene is left open where the match is weak. For some rows the clone size is stated as once, few or many, or as a class when expanded; others skip it.

>many|TRBV15|NA|TRBJ2-1
TGTGCCACCAGCCCCGGGAGCGAATCCTACAATGAGCAGTTCTTC
CATSPGSESYNEQFF
>many|TRBV6-5|NA|TRBJ2-7
TGTGCCAGCAGCGGACCCTACGAGCAGTACTTC
CASSGPYEQYF
>many|TRBV5-1|NA|TRBJ1-1
TGCGCCAGCAGCTTGGAATCCAGTCGGATGAACACTGAAGCTTTCTTT
CASSLESSRMNTEAFF
>many|TRBV24-1|NA|TRBJ2-7
TGTGCCACCAGTGACCCGGACAGAGCCTACGAGCAGTACTTC
CATSDPDRAYEQYF
>NA|TRBV5-6|NA|TRBJ2-7
TGTGCCAGCAGCTTTGGACCTGGGGGTCGCTACGAGCAGTACTTC
CASSFGPGGRYEQYF
>few|TRBV7-2|NA|TRBJ2-3
TGTGCCAGCAGCTCCTTGTGGGGAGATACGCAGTATTTT
CASSSLWGDTQYF
>many|TRBV5-6|TRBD2|TRBJ2-7
TGTGCCAGCAGCTTGCTAGCGGGAGGGCGGGGGCAGTACTTC
CASSLLAGGRGQYF
>many|TRBV20-1|NA|TRBJ2-5
TGCAGTGCTAGAGACCCCCACGTAGAGACCCAGTACTTC
CSARDPHVETQYF
>many|TRBV4-3|TRBD2|TRBJ2-7
TGCGCCAGCAGCCAAGGAACGTCGGGGACTACCTCCTACGAGCAGTACTTC
CASSQGTSGTTSYEQYF
>many|TRBV25-1|TRBD1|TRBJ2-1
TGTGCCAGCAGAACCCGGACAGGGCCCTACAATGAGCAGTTCTTC
CASRTRTGPYNEQFF
>many|TRBV4-2|TRBD2|TRBJ2-3
TGTGCCAGCAGCCCGTGGACTAGCCCCTTGAGCACAGATACGCAGTATTTT
CASSPWTSPLSTDTQYF
>many|TRBV29-1|NA|TRBJ2-7
TGCAGCGCCCAGGAAGCCTACGAGCAGTACTTC
CSAQEAYEQYF
>few|TRBV6-1|NA|TRBJ1-1
TGTGCCAGCAGTGCCAGGGTTGGGGCCACTGAAGCTTTCTTT
CASSARVGATEAFF
>many|TRBV15|NA|TRBJ1-2
TGTGCCACCAGCAGCCACGGGGGGTACTATGGCTACACCTTC
CATSSHGGYYGYTF
>many|TRBV7-3|TRBD2|TRBJ2-5
TGTGCCAGCAGCGTAAATCCGGGACTAGCGGTCTACTTC
CASSVNPGLAVYF
>many|TRBV2|NA|TRBJ2-5
TGTGCCAGCACTTTCGTCCCGGAGACCCAGTACTTC
CASTFVPETQYF
>many|TRBV4-1|NA|TRBJ1-1
TGCGCCAGCAGCCAAGCCAGGGGTGCTGAAGCTTTCTTT
CASSQARGAEAFF
>NA|TRBV6-2/TRBV6-3|NA|TRBJ2-7
TGTGCCAGCAGTTATGGGAAGGTTTTCGACGAGCAGTACTTC
CASSYGKVFDEQYF
>many|TRBV27|NA|TRBJ2-2
TGTGCCAGCAGTTTTGAGGCCTGGGGTCCGAACACCGGGGAGCTGTTTTTT
CASSFEAWGPNTGELFF
>many|TRBV6-1|NA|TRBJ2-7
TGTGCCAGCAGTGAAGCGGGCTCCCTGGAGCAGTACTTC
CASSEAGSLEQYF
>many|TRBV20-1|NA|TRBJ1-1
TGCAGCTACGGGAGGGGATACACTGAAGCTTTCTTT
CSYGRGYTEAFF
>many|TRBV20-1|TRBD1|TRBJ1-2
TGCAGTGCCCCCAACCAGAGGACAGGGCCCAACTATGGCTACACCTTC
CSAPNQRTGPNYGYTF
>many|TRBV2|NA|TRBJ1-5
TGTGCCAGCAGTGAAGCGCTTCGGGGACAGCCCCAGCATTTT
CASSEALRGQPQHF
>few|TRBV10-1|NA|TRBJ1-1
TGCGCCAGCAGTGAGGACAGTTGGAACACTGAAGCTTTCTTT
CASSEDSWNTEAFF
>many|TRBV20-1|TRBD2|TRBJ2-1
TGCAGTGCTGCCGAGGGACTAGGAGGCGAGCAGTTCTTC
CSAAEGLGGEQFF
>many|TRBV24-1|NA|TRBJ2-4
TGTGCCACCAGTGACCCGGGGGAGACAGTGGGCAACATTCAGTACTTC
CATSDPGETVGNIQYF
>NA|TRBV5-1|TRBD1|TRBJ2-2
TGCGCCAGCAGCTCCGGGACAGGGGGGATCGGGAACACCGGGGAGCTGTTTTTT
CASSSGTGGIGNTGELFF
>many|TRBV6-6|NA|TRBJ2-5
TGTGCCAGCAGAGAAGGGTGGGAGACCCAGTACTTC
CASREGWETQYF
>many|TRBV7-2|NA|TRBJ2-7
TGTGCCAGCAGCCGTACCTCTTACGAGCAGTACTTC
CASSRTSYEQYF
>NA|TRBV5-1|NA|TRBJ2-1
TGCGCCAGCAGCTTGGCCGCTACGAGCTCCTACAATGAGCAGTTCTTC
CASSLAATSSYNEQFF
>NA|TRBV29-1|TRBD2|TRBJ2-3
TGCAGCGGGGTATTCGGCGGGAGTACAGATACGCAGTATTTT
CSGVFGGSTDTQYF
>many|TRBV10-3|NA|TRBJ1-1
TGTGCCATCAGTGGGCCGGGCCAGGGGAACACTGAAGCTTTCTTT
CAISGPGQGNTEAFF